This passage covers 14 T cell receptor beta chains from one sample sequenced in a study of cytomegalovirus exposure and HLA in healthy donors. The PCR contained 60 Vbeta and 13 Jbeta primers. The protocol was immunoSEQ multiplex PCR, while the TCRdb copy is restricted to in-frame clones and leaves out a portion. Of around 97,000 clones detected, approximately 64% appear once; the ten largest clones hold 2.5% to 4%. Sample: PBMCs. These receptors were taken from a woman in her forties or fifties in good health and CMV-seronegative.

This chain joins TRBV5-6 and TRBJ2-5; D is ambiguous. Germline assignment: CDR1 SGHDT and CDR2 YYEEEE. V was cut by 1 base and J by 4 bases, with 5 bases left in between. The CDR3 is 12 amino acids. The CDR3 loop is CASSLPLETQYF. CDR3 DNA sequence: TGTGCCAGCAGCTTGCCGTTAGAGACCCAGTACTTC.

The rearrangement uses TRBV19 and TRBJ2-1, with 10 bases fitting TRBD1. Germline loops: CDR1 LNHDA, CDR2 SQIVND (reference sequence). The CDR3 has 16 residues. J lost 9 bases, V lost 3 bases, and 11 bases had no gene match. The CDR3 sequence is CASSMRRGQGVFEQFF. The CDR3 bases are TGTGCCAGTAGTATGAGACGCGGACAGGGGGTATTTGAGCAGTTCTTC. Drawing the rest from reference TRBV19 and TRBJ2-1, the complete variable domain is DGGITQSPKYLFRKEGQNVTLSCEQNLNHDAMYWYRQDPGQGLRLIYYSQIVNDFQKGDIAEGYSVSREKKESFPLTVTSAQKNPTAFYLCASSMRRGQGVFEQFFGPGTRLTVL.

CDR3 sequence reads: CASSLVQGASGYGYTF. CDR3 coding DNA: TGTGCCAGCAGCTTGGTACAGGGGGCTTCCGGGTATGGCTACACCTTC. This chain joins TRBV5-5 and TRBJ1-2; 9 nucleotides match TRBD1. This CDR3 contains 16 residues. J gave up 5 bases and V 0 bases, and 8 bases lay outside the gene matches. Germline V gene sequence: CDR1 SGHKS, CDR2 YYEKEE (reference sequence).

This chain joins TRBV5-1 and TRBJ2-1; a possible D gene is TRBD2 (5 bases). The germline V gene encodes CDR1 SGHRS and CDR2 YFSETQ. This CDR3 has 12 amino acids. The V end lost 0 bases, the J end lost 13 bases, and 11 bases lay between the germline ends. This CDR3 is CASSLARTDQFF. CDR3 nucleotides: TGCGCCAGCAGCTTGGCCAGGACTGATCAGTTCTTC. The full variable domain, its missing parts supplied by reference TRBV5-1 and TRBJ2-1, is KAGVTQTPRYLIKTRGQQVTLSCSPISGHRSVSWYQQTPGQGLQFLFEYFSETQRNKGNFPGRFSGRQFSNSRSEMNVSTLELGDSALYLCASSLARTDQFFGPGTRLTVL.

The gene calls are TRBV1 and TRBJ2-7; the table names TRBD2, a call not compared with the DNA. TRBV1 represents a pseudogene. The CDR3 runs 21 residues. The CDR3 nucleotides are TGCACCAGCAGCCACCCCCCATCCGGGACTAGCGGGAGAAGGCCCGGCTACGAGCAGTACTTC. Its translation is CTSSHPPSGTSGRRPGYEQYF.

J is TRBJ2-7 and V is TRBV27, with 8 nucleotides matching TRBD2. Germline values: CDR1 MNHEY, CDR2 SMNVEV (reference sequence). This CDR3 contains 16 residues. V shed 2 bases, J shed 0 bases, and the junction held 6 bases outside the gene matches. Here the CDR3 DNA reads TGTGCCAGCAGTTTAGATGGACGGGGGGGCTCCTACGAGCAGTACTTC. It encodes CASSLDGRGGSYEQYF.

The chain couples TRBV6-5 to TRBJ2-1; TRBD2 agrees at 13 bases. The CDR3 has 15 residues. Trimming at V came to 10 bases and at J to 5 bases, leaving 8 bases not matched to a gene. The V gene's germline CDR1 is MNHEY and CDR2 SVGAGI. The CDR3 loop reads CATLLAGGTHNEQFF. The DNA of the CDR3 is TGTGCCACTTTACTAGCGGGGGGGACCCACAATGAGCAGTTCTTC.

The chain couples TRBV19 to TRBJ2-3; TRBD2 matches 12 bases. Trimming cost V 3 bases and J 4 bases; bases outside gene matches: 5. The CDR3 sequence is 16 residues long. The germline CDR1 and CDR2 sequences are LNHDA and SQIVND (reference sequence). This CDR3 is CASSISGLAGSDTQYF. CDR3 bases: TGTGCCAGTAGTATTAGTGGACTAGCGGGATCAGATACGCAGTATTTT.

J is TRBJ1-4 and V is TRBV6-6, with 9 bases matching TRBD1. CDR3 length: 16 residues. V lost 6 bases and J lost 6; bases outside the gene matches: 11. Germline CDR1 MNHNY, CDR2 SVGAGI (reference sequence). The CDR3 loop is CASRRTRGTGYEKLFF. The CDR3 coding sequence is TGTGCCAGCAGACGAACAAGGGGGACAGGGTATGAAAAACTGTTTTTT.

V and J are TRBV18 and TRBJ1-1; D perhaps matches TRBD1 (6 bases). The V and J ends lost 3 bases and 1 base respectively, with 9 bases between them. The CDR3 is 14 residues long. Germline lookup yields CDR1 KGHSH and CDR2 LQKENI. CDR3 sequence reads: CASSPGQTNTEAFF. CDR3 nucleotides: TGTGCCAGCTCACCCGGACAGACGAACACTGAAGCTTTCTTT.

The chain uses TRBV7-9 and TRBJ1-1, with D unclear. This CDR3 has 15 amino acids. CDR1 and CDR2 from the germline V gene are SEHNR and FQNEAQ (reference sequence). With 2 bases removed from V and 6 bases from J, the gap between germline ends came to 16 bases. This chain's CDR3 is CASSLSSRGLPEAFF. Written as DNA, the CDR3 is TGTGCCAGCAGCTTAAGTAGCCGGGGTCTCCCTGAAGCTTTCTTT.

In its sample, this clone was seen a few times. In DNA form, the CDR3 reads TGTGCCAGCAGCTTGGTGGGGGCCAATGAAAAACTGTTTTTT. This translates into CASSLVGANEKLFF. The V and J genes are TRBV5-4 and TRBJ1-4, with D possibly TRBD1 on 6 matching bases. This CDR3 region has 14 residues. Germline V gene sequence: CDR1 SGHNT, CDR2 YYREEE (reference sequence). V gave up 0 bases and J gave up 5 bases, with 8 bases separating them.

The chain employs TRBV27 and TRBJ2-1, with 7 positions matching TRBD2. After removal of 8 bases from V and 6 bases from J, the junction contained 10 bases not matched to a gene. The CDR3 runs to 14 residues. The germline gives CDR1 MNHEY, CDR2 SMNVEV (reference sequence). This CDR3 is CASAWGGAFNEQFF. The CDR3 DNA reads as TGTGCCAGCGCCTGGGGGGGAGCGTTCAATGAGCAGTTCTTC.

The rearrangement joins TRBV12-5 to TRBJ1-1, with a possible D match to TRBD1 (5 bases). The germline CDR1 and CDR2 sequences are LGHNT and FRNRAP. This CDR3 is built from 14 residues. V lost 5 bases and J lost 2, with 12 bases in between. The CDR3 protein is CASGGDSRNTEAFF. The CDR3 DNA sequence: TGTGCTAGTGGTGGTGACAGCCGAAACACTGAAGCTTTCTTT.